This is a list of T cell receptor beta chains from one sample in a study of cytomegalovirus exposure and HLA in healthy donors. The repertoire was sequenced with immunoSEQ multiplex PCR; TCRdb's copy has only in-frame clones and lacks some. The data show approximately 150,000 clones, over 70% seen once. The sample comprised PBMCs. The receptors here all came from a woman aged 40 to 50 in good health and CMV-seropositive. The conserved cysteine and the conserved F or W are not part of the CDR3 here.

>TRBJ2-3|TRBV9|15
ASSGNYRQGSYDTQY
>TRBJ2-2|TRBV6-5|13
ASAAGPPNTGELF
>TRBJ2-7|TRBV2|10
ASRTSGYEQY
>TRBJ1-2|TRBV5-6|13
ASSPGGYEDYGYT
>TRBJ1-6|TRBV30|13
AWARDRSDNSPLH
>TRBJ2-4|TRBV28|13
ATLALRQGRNSQY
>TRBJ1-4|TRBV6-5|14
ASSNSPRDIGEKLF
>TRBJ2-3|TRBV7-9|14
ASSLATSGDGDTQY
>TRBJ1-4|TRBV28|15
ASMGLTTLKGYEKLF
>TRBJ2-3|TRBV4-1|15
ASSQEPPGLAVDTQY
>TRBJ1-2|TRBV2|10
ASKTVNYGYT
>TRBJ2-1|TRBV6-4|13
ASSDAGGGYNEQF
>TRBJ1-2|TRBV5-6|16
ASSSGVQGAFLYYGYT
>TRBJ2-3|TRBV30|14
AWRGSRGFGTDTQY
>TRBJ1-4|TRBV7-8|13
ASSPRTGANEKLF
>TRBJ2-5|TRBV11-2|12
ASSETGYAETQY
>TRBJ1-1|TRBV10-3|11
AISGGHPTEAF
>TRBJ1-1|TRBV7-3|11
ASSLSQGTEAF
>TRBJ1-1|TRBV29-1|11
SVEVGGNTEAF
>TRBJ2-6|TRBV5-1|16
ASSRGSGLQSGANVLT
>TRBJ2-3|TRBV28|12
ASRPRGSTDTQY
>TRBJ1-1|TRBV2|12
ASTQGASRTEAF
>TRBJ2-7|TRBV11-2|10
ASSIDGYEQY
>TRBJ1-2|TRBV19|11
ASSRTGPNGYT
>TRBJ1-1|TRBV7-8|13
ASSLGGSWNTEAF
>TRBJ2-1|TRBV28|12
ATIWGGGISEQF
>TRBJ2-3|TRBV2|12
ASSMGYSTDTQY
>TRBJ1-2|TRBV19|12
ASRDPRTGRSYT
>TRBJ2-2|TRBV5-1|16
ASSLELVRERRGGELF
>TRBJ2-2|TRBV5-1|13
ASSLVAGFTGELF
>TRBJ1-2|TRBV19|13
ASSTQGQAPYGYT
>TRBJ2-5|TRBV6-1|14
ASSAPSGGVGKTQY
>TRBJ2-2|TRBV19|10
ASFSGTGELF
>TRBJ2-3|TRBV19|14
ASSRLAGGSTDTQY
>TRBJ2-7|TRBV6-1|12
ASSVGTGGYEQY
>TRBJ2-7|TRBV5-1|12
ASSSQGGVYEQY
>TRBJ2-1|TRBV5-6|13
ASSPRLASDNEQF
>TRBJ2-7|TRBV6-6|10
FKQYAAYEQY
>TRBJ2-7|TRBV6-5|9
ASSWGVEQY
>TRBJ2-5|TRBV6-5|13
ASSYSNSVRETQY
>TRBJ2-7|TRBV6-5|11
ASRPGTNYEQY
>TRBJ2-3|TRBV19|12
ASSRDSLADTQY
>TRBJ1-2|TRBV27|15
ASSLSLGAADSYGYT
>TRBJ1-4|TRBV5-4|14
ASSLDAGGSNEKLF
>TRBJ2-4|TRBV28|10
ASNGGKNIQY
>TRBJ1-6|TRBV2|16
ASRRQTGTGGENSPLH